This T cell receptor beta chain was sequenced in a study of T-cell reconstitution after alpha-beta-depleted transplantation in children. During its preparation, the TCRbeta library received unique molecular identifiers. TCRdb analysed the PCR reads with MiXCR anew, one entry per CDR3 protein. The top ten clones hold nearly 5.5% of a sample with around 380,000 distinct CDR3 sequences, roughly 10% of them seen once. This CDR3 region has 13 residues. Deletions cut 5 bases from V and 9 bases from J, with 17 bases between. Germline V gives CDR1 SQVTM, CDR2 ANQGSEA. The chain employs TRBV29-1 and TRBJ2-1, with a weak D call TRBD2 (6 bases). This TCR derives from a human donor who donated a stem cell graft to a child with acute myeloid leukemia. The material sequenced was PBMCs from the stem cell graft donor, taken from the stem cell graft. In DNA, the CDR3 is TGCAGCGTTAGGGAGCAGGGAGGCGGTGAGCAGTTCTTC. Translation: CSVREQGGGEQFF.